The 7 T cell receptor beta chains listed next were all sequenced from one sample in a study of blood T cells in healthy people across ages. A J-beta primer mix and a sample-barcoded 5' primer were used in a second PCR of roughly 6 to 12 cycles. TCRdb independently ran MiXCR on the 5' RACE reads; one entry per CDR3 protein. The data contain about 780,000 distinct CDR3 sequences, about 47% of them seen just once; the ten biggest clones take up less than 20%. The material sequenced was blood. These receptors all come from an older man in good health.

The chain is built from TRBV24-1 and TRBJ2-1; 8 bases are shared with TRBD1. This CDR3 contains 14 residues. The junction had 6 bases not matched to a gene; V was cut back by 5 bases and J by 7 bases. Germline CDR1 reads KGHDR; CDR2 reads SFDVKD. The CDR3 nucleotides read TGTGCCACCAGTGGTCGCACAGGGGGTAATGAGCAGTTCTTC. It is translated as CATSGRTGGNEQFF.

The J gene is TRBJ2-1, the V gene TRBV12-3 or TRBV12-4; 7 bases fit TRBD2. The junction had 10 bases not matched to a gene; V was cut back by 5 bases and J by 6 bases. The CDR3 covers 15 residues. The CDR3 sequence: CASSATRGSINEQFF. CDR3 nucleotide sequence: TGTGCCAGCAGTGCCACCCGCGGGAGCATCAATGAGCAGTTCTTC.

The chain is built from TRBV29-1 and TRBJ2-7, with a tentative D call TRBD1 (7 bases). CDR1 and CDR2 from the germline V gene are SQVTM and ANQGSEA. The germline V and J ends were trimmed by 4 bases and 3 bases, with 19 bases remaining between them. The CDR3 totals 15 residues. The CDR3 region is CSVVSVEQGGYEQYF. Written as DNA, the CDR3 is TGCAGCGTTGTGTCGGTTGAGCAGGGGGGCTACGAGCAGTACTTC.

This clonotype came up a few times. V is TRBV4-2 and J is TRBJ1-2; unclear D gene. CDR3 length equals 15 residues. Trimming stripped 0 bases from V and 3 bases from J, with 11 bases between. Per the germline V gene, CDR1 is LGHNA and CDR2 is YNFKEQ. As DNA, the CDR3 is TGTGCCAGCAGCCAAGAGGTAGGGAAGGACTATGGCTACACCTTC. This gives the protein CASSQEVGKDYGYTF.

As to this clonotype: Given a much more abundant clone one base away, this may be a read error. The rearrangement uses TRBV10-3 and TRBJ2-5; 9 bases map to TRBD2. CDR3 length: 14 residues. J lost 3 bases, V lost 4 bases, and 3 bases had no gene match. Germline loops: CDR1 ENHRY, CDR2 SYGVKD. CDR3 sequence (DNA): TGTGCCATCAGTGTGGGACTAGCAGAAGAGACCCAGTACTTC. Its protein product is CAISVGLAEETQYF.

Comment on this clonotype: This may be a read error, as it is one base from a much larger clone. The chain carries TRBV20-1 and TRBJ2-5; 9 bases align to TRBD2. V was pared by 0 bases and J by 11 bases, with 13 bases of the junction left unmatched. CDR1 is DFQATT and CDR2 is SNEGSKA in the germline V gene (reference sequence). The CDR3 covers 15 residues. CDR3 sequence: CSARESGRQNNEQYF. The CDR3 DNA reads TGCAGTGCTAGAGAGAGCGGGAGGCAAAACAATGAGCAGTACTTC.

The rearrangement links TRBV6-6 to TRBJ2-7; no firm D call. V was clipped by 3 bases and J by 2 bases, with 14 bases between them. This CDR3 is built from 15 residues. Germline V gene lookup returns CDR1 MNHNY and CDR2 SVGAGI (reference sequence). The CDR3 spells CASSYDAVTTYEQYF. CDR3 coding DNA: TGTGCCAGCAGTTATGATGCAGTTACTACCTACGAGCAGTACTTC.